This TCR beta chain was documented in a study of T cells in severe cutaneous drug reactions. Study-level information: RegiSCAR criteria gave all enrolled patients a probable or definite SJS/TEN or DRESS diagnosis.

The iRepertoire multiplex PCR system with TCR subtype-specific primers built both bulk and single-cell libraries. Bulk TCR beta libraries: multiplex PCR with V-, D- and J-region primers. TCRdb reworked the multiplex PCR reads into one entry per CDR3 protein, no DNA. The sample holds roughly 990 distinct CDR3 sequences. The patients sequenced had a carbamazepine-induced Stevens-Johnson syndrome or toxic epidermal necrolysis reaction. The sample comprised PBMCs. This receptor was identified in a human donor with Stevens-Johnson syndrome, a severe cutaneous drug reaction.

CDR3 region: CSAQDRGNEKLFF. The V call is TRBV20-1, the J call TRBJ1-4; as DNA is missing, the TRBD1 call by TCRdb cannot be tested. CDR3 length equals 13 residues. CDR1 DFQATT and CDR2 SNEGSKA come from the germline V gene (reference sequence).